The 11 T cell receptor beta chains presented below share a single source sample, sequenced in a study of cytomegalovirus exposure and HLA in healthy donors. The PCR had 60 Vbeta and 13 Jbeta primers. Only in-frame clones appear in the TCRdb table, and some are missing; sequencing was by immunoSEQ multiplex PCR. The sample includes 150,000 to 200,000 clones, about 88% seen only once; the top ten take about 1.7%. The sample consisted of PBMCs. These receptor sequences come from a woman under 30 in good health and CMV-seronegative.

This clone was seen a handful of times. The chain carries TRBV28 and TRBJ1-2, with D unresolved. This CDR3 is built from 12 residues. Germline V gene data show CDR1 as MDHEN and CDR2 as SYDVKM. The V and J ends lost 3 bases and 7 bases respectively, with 9 bases between them. CDR3 protein: CASSLMAGGYTF. CDR3 nucleotides: TGTGCCAGCAGTTTGATGGCGGGTGGCTACACCTTC.

As to this clone: Sequence at one end of the junction differs from germline and may be a read error. This rearrangement joins TRBV11-2 to TRBJ2-1; the match to TRBD1 covers 7 bases. From germline, CDR1 is SGHAT and CDR2 FQNNGV. The CDR3 is 16 residues long. The CDR3 spells CASSFQTGRSYNEQFF. Written as DNA, the CDR3 is TGTGCCAGTAGCTTCCAGACAGGGCGGTCCTACAATGAGCAGTTCTTC.

V and J are TRBV30 and TRBJ1-5; a weak D match, TRBD1 (6 bases). Trimming removed 7 bases from V and 2 bases from J, with 18 bases in between. The V gene's germline CDR1 is GTSNPN and CDR2 SVGIG (reference sequence). This CDR3 comprises 15 residues. CDR3 sequence (DNA): TGTGCCTACGAGTCTACAGGGTCGGGCAATCAGCCCCAGCATTTT. Residues: CAYESTGSGNQPQHF.

V and J are TRBV2 and TRBJ2-1, with 7 nucleotides matching TRBD2. CDR1 SNHLY and CDR2 FYNNEI come from the germline V gene. Losses at the gene ends were 8 bases for V and 1 base for J; bases not matched to a gene: 8. The CDR3 is 15 amino acids. The CDR3, as DNA: TGTGCCAGCCCCGCTAGCGGAGGTTCCTACAATGAGCAGTTCTTC. This sequence encodes CASPASGGSYNEQFF. The full variable domain, with the rest looked up from reference TRBV2 and TRBJ2-1, is EPEVTQTPSHQVTQMGQEVILRCVPISNHLYFYWYRQILGQKVEFLVSFYNNEISEKSEIFDDQFSVERPDGSNFTLKIRSTKLEDSAMYFCASPASGGSYNEQFFGPGTRLTVL.

The table lists this clone with a count of one. The chain employs TRBV6-1 and TRBJ2-2, with 7 positions matching TRBD1. The CDR3 length is 15 residues. CDR1 is MNHNS and CDR2 is SASEGT in the germline V gene. V gave up 7 bases and J gave up 3 bases; unmatched junction bases: 8. This CDR3 is CASKKGASDTGELFF. CDR3 sequence (DNA): TGTGCCAGCAAAAAGGGGGCGTCGGACACCGGGGAGCTGTTTTTT.

The genes are TRBV29-1 and TRBJ2-1, with 7 bases aligning to TRBD1. Germline V lookup: CDR1 SQVTM, CDR2 ANQGSEA. Germline trimming cut 7 bases from V and 4 bases from J; bases unmatched to any gene: 7. This CDR3 has 13 residues. CDR3 sequence (DNA): TGCAGCGCCGGACAGGACTTGTACAATGAGCAGTTCTTC. It specifies CSAGQDLYNEQFF.

The chain is built from TRBV7-2 and TRBJ2-3; D not certain. CDR3 size: 16 residues. The V and J ends lost 6 bases and 0 bases respectively, with 16 bases between them. CDR1 is SGHTA, CDR2 FQGNSA, per germline. CDR3 bases: TGTGCCAGCAGTCAACTACCCTTCCCTAGCACAGATACGCAGTATTTT. Its protein is CASSQLPFPSTDTQYF.

The chain carries TRBV7-6 and TRBJ2-7; TRBD2 matches 8 bases. The CDR3 is 16 amino acids. CDR1 is SGHVS, CDR2 FNYEAQ, per germline. Trimming at V came to 1 base and at J to 1 base, leaving 6 bases not matched to a gene. The DNA for the CDR3 is TGTGCCAGCAGCTTAGGCGGTAGCGGGACTTCCTACGAGCAGTACTTC. Protein: CASSLGGSGTSYEQYF.

In its sample, this clone was seen a few times. The V and J genes are TRBV27 and TRBJ2-1; 12 nucleotides agree with TRBD1. The ends lost 4 bases at V and 7 bases at J; junction bases unmatched: 8. This CDR3 is 16 amino acids long. CDR1 and CDR2 from the germline V gene are MNHEY and SMNVEV (reference sequence). CDR3: CASSSSGQGAGNEQFF. As DNA, the CDR3 is TGTGCCAGCAGTTCCTCGGGACAGGGGGCAGGTAATGAGCAGTTCTTC.

This chain connects TRBV12-5 to TRBJ2-1; 9 bases are shared with TRBD2. This CDR3 has 18 residues. Germline loops: CDR1 LGHNT, CDR2 FRNRAP. Trimming at V came to 3 bases and at J to 9 bases, leaving 18 bases not matched to a gene. CDR3 sequence reads: CASGFQSTGTSFYGEQFF. In DNA, the CDR3 is TGTGCTAGTGGTTTTCAATCTACCGGGACTAGCTTTTACGGTGAGCAGTTCTTC.

This chain links TRBV13 with TRBJ1-6; the D gene is possibly TRBD1 (6 bases). CDR3 length: 16 residues. V was pared by 5 bases and J by 4 bases, with 15 bases between. Germline loops: CDR1 PRHDT, CDR2 FYEKMQ (reference sequence). CDR3 DNA: TGTGCCAGCAGCCCGTCGGGACACACATATAATTCACCCCTCCACTTT. It codes for CASSPSGHTYNSPLHF.